The next 16 T cell receptor beta chains were all read from a single sample in a study of blood T cell repertoires in COVID-19. The repertoire was sequenced with immunoSEQ multiplex PCR; TCRdb's copy has only in-frame clones and lacks some. The sample shows 400,000 to 450,000 clones, around 88% of them seen only once. Input material: peripheral blood. The receptor source for this set is a woman aged 50 to 60 with COVID-19, enrolled during active disease.

The rearrangement uses TRBV5-1 and TRBJ2-3; D is perhaps TRBD2 (6 bases). The CDR3 loop spans 17 amino acids. Germline loops: CDR1 SGHRS, CDR2 YFSETQ. V lost 3 bases, J lost 3 bases, and 20 bases lay in between. The CDR3: CASSSGTLNRGTDTQYF. In nucleotides, the CDR3 is TGCGCCAGCAGCTCCGGGACTCTCAACCGAGGGACAGATACGCAGTATTTT.

The V and J genes are TRBV5-6 and TRBJ2-1, with 7 nucleotides matching TRBD2. With V trimmed by 4 bases and J by 10 bases, 11 bases remained unmatched. The CDR3 spans 14 residues. Germline V gene lookup returns CDR1 SGHDT and CDR2 YYEEEE. The CDR3 DNA reads as TGTGCCAGCAGCCCGGGACTATCGTTAGGGGAGCAGTTCTTC. As protein: CASSPGLSLGEQFF.

With regard to this clone: The sample has other DNA sequences that encode this CDR3 too. This chain connects TRBV20-1 to TRBJ2-3; no reliable D call. Germline CDR1 DFQATT, CDR2 SNEGSKA (reference sequence). The CDR3 has 11 residues. Trimming shortened V by 2 bases and J by 2 bases, and 2 bases separated the two germline ends. CDR3 amino acids: CSARYTDTQYF. The CDR3 coding sequence is TGCAGTGCTAGATACACAGATACGCAGTATTTT.

This chain connects TRBV9 to TRBJ2-7, with D unresolved. Germline-derived CDR1 and CDR2 are SGDLS and YYNGEE. This CDR3 spans 13 amino acids. The ends were cut back, 3 bases at V and 0 bases at J, with 7 bases in the middle. The chain's CDR3 is CASSDADSYEQYF. Written as DNA, the CDR3 is TGTGCCAGCAGCGATGCAGACTCCTACGAGCAGTACTTC.

This sequence joins TRBV27 and TRBJ2-3; 12 bases align to TRBD2. Germline-derived CDR1 and CDR2 are MNHEY and SMNVEV (reference sequence). This CDR3 has 18 amino acids. With V trimmed by 1 base and J by 1 base, 6 bases remained unmatched. The CDR3 bases are TGTGCCAGCAGTTTATACTGGACTAGCGGGACTCGCACAGATACGCAGTATTTT. Its protein product is CASSLYWTSGTRTDTQYF.

V and J are TRBV28 and TRBJ1-5; TRBD1 matches 7 bases. Trimming took 6 bases from V and 4 from J; bases not matched to a gene: 3. This CDR3 contains 13 residues. The germline gives CDR1 MDHEN, CDR2 SYDVKM. CDR3 nucleotide sequence: TGTGCCAGCAGGGCAGGGGGGAATCAGCCCCAGCATTTT. Translation: CASRAGGNQPQHF.

The chain links TRBV20-1 to TRBJ2-3; D gene unclear. V lost 8 bases and J lost 6, with 3 bases in between. CDR1 is DFQATT, CDR2 SNEGSKA, per germline (reference sequence). The CDR3 extends over 8 amino acids. The chain's CDR3 is CSLDTQYF. DNA of the CDR3: TGCAGTCTCGATACGCAGTATTTT.

The count of this clone is one. The CDR3 spells CASSPPGQGADTQYF. The CDR3 nucleotides read TGTGCCAGCAGCCCTCCGGGACAGGGCGCAGATACGCAGTATTTT. J is TRBJ2-3 and V is TRBV7-3, with 9 nucleotides matching TRBD1. The CDR3 sequence is 15 residues long. The ends lost 5 bases at V and 4 bases at J; junction bases unmatched: 7. CDR1 and CDR2 from the germline V gene are SGHTA and FQGTGA.

The chain is built from TRBV27 and TRBJ2-7; TRBD1 agrees at 7 bases. Germline V gene sequence: CDR1 MNHEY, CDR2 SMNVEV (reference sequence). Germline trimming cut 9 bases from V and 7 bases from J; bases unmatched to any gene: 21. The CDR3 loop spans 16 amino acids. In DNA, the CDR3 is TGTGCCAGTCATAATCAACCGGGACAGCCTGTGGATGAGCAGTACTTC. It specifies CASHNQPGQPVDEQYF.

V and J are TRBV11-2 and TRBJ1-2; D might be TRBD1 (5 bases). With 1 base removed from V and 8 bases from J, the gap between germline ends came to 11 bases. CDR1 is SGHAT and CDR2 is FQNNGV in the germline V gene. This CDR3 contains 13 residues. CDR3 protein: CASSLGQGKGYTF. CDR3 DNA: TGTGCCAGCAGCTTAGGGCAGGGCAAGGGCTACACCTTC.

The chain's CDR3 is CASGRTLTGTGAHEQYF. The DNA of the CDR3 is TGTGCCAGCGGCCGGACCCTTACCGGGACAGGGGCTCACGAGCAGTACTTC. The chain carries TRBV27 and TRBJ2-7, with TRBD1 matching over 10 bases. The CDR3 totals 17 residues. J was trimmed by 5 bases and V by 8 bases; bases with no gene match: 18. Germline CDR1 MNHEY, CDR2 SMNVEV (reference sequence).

The CDR3, as DNA: TGTGCCAGCAGCCCTATTCACGGGACTAGAGACGAGCAGTACTTC. It codes for CASSPIHGTRDEQYF. The rearrangement links TRBV3-1 (or the pseudogene TRBV3-2) to TRBJ2-7; 8 bases are shared with TRBD2. The CDR3 contains 15 residues. V dropped 4 bases and J dropped 5; count of bases not matched to a gene: 10. Germline V gene data show CDR1 as LGHDT and CDR2 as YNNKEL (reference sequence).

The chain links TRBV12-3 or TRBV12-4 to TRBJ1-1; TRBD1 is a possible D gene (6 bases). The CDR3 covers 12 residues. Trimming stripped 4 bases from V and 10 bases from J, with 13 bases between. The CDR3 DNA follows: TGTGCCAGCAGTTCACAGGGTCGGGGAGCTTTCTTT. It yields the protein CASSSQGRGAFF.

V is TRBV3-1 (or the pseudogene TRBV3-2) and J is TRBJ1-2; 10 bases fit TRBD1. The CDR3 has 13 residues. Germline trimming cut 4 bases from V and 6 bases from J; bases unmatched to any gene: 2. The germline CDR1 and CDR2 sequences are LGHDT and YNNKEL (reference sequence). CDR3 region: CASSPGTGDGYTF. CDR3 bases: TGTGCCAGCAGCCCCGGGACAGGGGATGGCTACACCTTC.

This chain links TRBV6-2 or TRBV6-3 with TRBJ1-2; D might be TRBD1 (5 bases). The CDR3 runs to 15 residues. Germline assignment: CDR1 MNHEY and CDR2 SVGEGT. With 4 bases removed from V and 4 bases from J, the gap between germline ends came to 16 bases. CDR3 DNA: TGTGCCAGCAGTTTCCCCGGCCCGGGGGGCTATGGCTACACCTTC. It translates to CASSFPGPGGYGYTF.

A single count supports this clone. The genes are TRBV25-1 and TRBJ2-2; a weak D match, TRBD1 (5 bases). The V end lost 3 bases, the J end lost 1 base, and 9 bases lay between the germline ends. There are 15 residues in the CDR3. Germline CDR1 is MGHDK and CDR2 is SYGVNS. The CDR3 DNA follows: TGTGCCAGCAGTGATCGCGGACAGAACACCGGGGAGCTGTTTTTT. Residues: CASSDRGQNTGELFF.